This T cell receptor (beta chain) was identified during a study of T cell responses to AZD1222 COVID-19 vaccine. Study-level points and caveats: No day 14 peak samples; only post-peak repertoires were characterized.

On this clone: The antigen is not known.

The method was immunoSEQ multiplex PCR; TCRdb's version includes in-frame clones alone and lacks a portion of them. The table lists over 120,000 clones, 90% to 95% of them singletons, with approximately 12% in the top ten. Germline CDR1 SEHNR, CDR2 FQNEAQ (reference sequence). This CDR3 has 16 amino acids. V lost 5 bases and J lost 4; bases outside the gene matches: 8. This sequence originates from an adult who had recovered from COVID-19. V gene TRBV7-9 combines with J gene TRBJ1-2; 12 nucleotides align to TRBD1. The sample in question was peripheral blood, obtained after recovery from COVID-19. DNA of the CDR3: TGTGCCAGCAGCCGTCCGGGACAGGGGGCCCGCTATGGCTACACCTTC. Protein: CASSRPGQGARYGYTF.